This T cell receptor (beta chain) was obtained from a study of regulatory T cells in long-lasting Graves disease. In its sample, this clonotype was seen many times. Its antigen is as yet unknown. The CDR3 contains 13 residues. Trimming removed 4 bases from V and 3 bases from J, with 7 bases in between. CDR1 MNHEY and CDR2 SMNVEV come from the germline V gene (reference sequence). The time point here: newly diagnosed GD, antithyroid drugs for less than 3 months. Making the TCR library involved RNA that had been extracted from PBMCs. The TCR beta library used iRepertoire HTBI primers with Arm-PCR amplification of CDR3. TCRdb independently ran MiXCR on the multiplex PCR reads; one entry per CDR3 protein. The sample has 500,000 or so distinct CDR3 sequences; 15% to 20% are singletons. General study findings and limits: Lower TCR diversity characterized persistent Graves' patients relative to newly diagnosed patients. Tissue studied was limited to peripheral blood, excluding thyroid tissue. The study found persistent patients shared more public clonotypes (around 2,500) than new patients (about 890).

This sample also appeared in a second study, on T cells in Graves' hyperthyroidism and ophthalmopathy.

The sequence derives from a woman aged 35-65 years with Graves disease. The V call is TRBV27, the J call TRBJ2-1; D is undetermined. Sequencing used peripheral blood mononuclear cells (PBMCs), obtained at new diagnosis, from a patient treated with antithyroid drugs. This CDR3 reads CASSSLLYNEQFF. CDR3 in DNA: TGTGCCAGCAGTTCGCTTCTCTACAATGAGCAGTTCTTC.